Listed below are T cell receptor beta chains from one sample, sequenced in a study of beta chain features in type 1 diabetes. Sequencing used immunoSEQ multiplex PCR; TCRdb keeps in-frame clones, though not all of them. The sample shows 500,000 to 800,000 clones, around 12% of them seen only once. Sequenced: naive CD4+ T cells from blood. The receptors come from a young man with type 1 diabetes. The CDR3 runs from the conserved cysteine through the conserved F or W. Each record gives: CDR3 length, D gene, J gene, V gene, clone size, CDR3 DNA, CDR3 protein. A D gene is named only where the DNA matches it firmly. Not all rows give a size; the values are once, few, many and, for expanded clones, a class.

cdr3_length: 15
d_call: .
j_call: TRBJ2-3
v_call: TRBV7-9
clone_size: .
cdr3_nt: TGTGCCAGCAGCTTAGCCCCAGAGAGCACAGATACGCAGTATTTT
cdr3_aa: CASSLAPESTDTQYF

cdr3_length: 15
d_call: .
j_call: TRBJ2-5
v_call: TRBV6-5
clone_size: few
cdr3_nt: TGTGCCAGCAGTTTAATGGGGGGAGGCCCCCTGACCCAGTACTTC
cdr3_aa: CASSLMGGGPLTQYF

cdr3_length: 14
d_call: TRBD1
j_call: TRBJ1-2
v_call: TRBV6-5
clone_size: few
cdr3_nt: TGTGCCAGCAGTTACGGGACAGAACACTATGGCTACACCTTC
cdr3_aa: CASSYGTEHYGYTF

cdr3_length: 15
d_call: .
j_call: TRBJ2-5
v_call: TRBV7-2
clone_size: .
cdr3_nt: TGTGCCAGCAGTCTACGTAGGCTGGGAGGAGAGACCCAGTACTTC
cdr3_aa: CASSLRRLGGETQYF

cdr3_length: 15
d_call: .
j_call: TRBJ2-3
v_call: TRBV18
clone_size: .
cdr3_nt: TGTGCCAGCTCACTCCTGGCCCCTAGCACAGATACGCAGTATTTT
cdr3_aa: CASSLLAPSTDTQYF

cdr3_length: 15
d_call: .
j_call: TRBJ2-3
v_call: TRBV7-2
clone_size: .
cdr3_nt: TGTGCCAGCACGGGCCAAGGGGGGCTTGTAGATACGCAGTATTTT
cdr3_aa: CASTGQGGLVDTQYF

cdr3_length: 14
d_call: .
j_call: TRBJ2-7
v_call: TRBV19
clone_size: few
cdr3_nt: TGTGCCAGTAGCATGGGGCAGGCGCCCTACGAGCAGTACTTC
cdr3_aa: CASSMGQAPYEQYF

cdr3_length: 15
d_call: TRBD1
j_call: TRBJ1-2
v_call: TRBV27
clone_size: .
cdr3_nt: TGTGCCAGCGGCGACAGGGCTCTTTCTAACTATGGCTACACCTTC
cdr3_aa: CASGDRALSNYGYTF

cdr3_length: 21
d_call: .
j_call: TRBJ1-2
v_call: TRBV4-2
clone_size: .
cdr3_nt: TGTGCCAGCAGCCAAGATATTGCCCAGGGTGCGGGCCCCCCAACTAACTATGGCTACACCTTC
cdr3_aa: CASSQDIAQGAGPPTNYGYTF

cdr3_length: 15
d_call: .
j_call: TRBJ1-2
v_call: TRBV6-5
clone_size: few
cdr3_nt: TGTGCCAGCACCACCCCCACAGGGACCCCCTATGGCTACACCTTC
cdr3_aa: CASTTPTGTPYGYTF

cdr3_length: 16
d_call: TRBD1
j_call: TRBJ2-1
v_call: TRBV5-4
clone_size: few
cdr3_nt: TGTGCCAGCAGCCCGGGACAGGGTATGTATCGGAATGAGCAGTTCTTC
cdr3_aa: CASSPGQGMYRNEQFF

cdr3_length: 15
d_call: TRBD1
j_call: TRBJ1-5
v_call: TRBV5-1
clone_size: few
cdr3_nt: TGCGCCAGCAGCTTGGAGGGGACAGGTCTTCAGCCCCAGCATTTT
cdr3_aa: CASSLEGTGLQPQHF